The T cell receptor beta chain under discussion was sequenced for a study of cytomegalovirus exposure and HLA in healthy donors. Notes on the study in general: In a later analysis, DRB1 alleles had the most associated TCRs; HLA-C alleles the fewest. Further analysis was carried out later, and it showed several of the most significant clusters appearing linked to common viral pathogens.

This PCR relied on a set of 60 Vbeta primers and 13 Jbeta primers. Method: immunoSEQ multiplex PCR; TCRdb's copy keeps in-frame clones and lacks some. Found here are over 150,000 clones, approximately 80% of them singletons; the top ten hold roughly 4.2%. A word on this clone: Its antigen is not identified.

The length of the CDR3 is 14 residues. The V and J ends lost 7 bases and 3 bases, in that order; junction bases with no gene match: 3. Per the germline V gene, CDR1 is MNHNS and CDR2 is SASEGT. The sequencing input was PBMCs. The chain employs TRBV6-1 and TRBJ2-2; TRBD2 matches at 9 bases. This sequence originates from a man in his forties in good health and CMV-seronegative. The CDR3 region is CASTTSGYTGELFF. CDR3 DNA sequence: TGTGCCAGCACGACTAGCGGATACACCGGGGAGCTGTTTTTT.